These 4 T cell receptor beta chains were all obtained from the same sample, sequenced in a study of vaccination effects on CD4 cells after COVID-19. This table comes from immunoSEQ multiplex PCR, and its TCRdb copy is limited to in-frame clones, with some not included. The repertoire holds about 71,000 clones, with approximately 80% as singletons. No antigen is known for these receptors. Sequencing followed a ViraFEST assay step that expanded antigen-specific CD4+ T cells with viral peptide pools. At the end of over 8 days of culture, CD4+ T cells were isolated. Negative nucleocapsid antibody tests before and after vaccination confirmed no previous SARS-CoV-2 infection. This specimen was CD4+ T cells from PBMCs cultured with SARS-CoV-2 spike peptides, taken before COVID-19 vaccination. The source is a human donor who received a COVID-19 vaccine.

This chain links TRBV7-8 with TRBJ2-1, with D unclear. Germline V gene sequence: CDR1 SGHVS, CDR2 FQNEAQ. This CDR3 is 13 amino acids long. Trimming took 1 base from V and 7 from J, leaving 8 bases between them. The DNA for the CDR3 is TGTGCCAGCAGCTTAGGCCCCGGGAATGAGCAGTTCTTC. Amino acid sequence: CASSLGPGNEQFF.

V usage is TRBV5-5 and J usage is TRBJ1-5; D might be TRBD1 (5 bases). Trimming took off 3 bases at V and 1 base at J, with 8 bases between the two ends. Looked up from germline, CDR1 is SGHKS and CDR2 is YYEKEE (reference sequence). The CDR3 length is 14 residues. CDR3 DNA: TGTGCCAGCAGCTCGGGACCAAGCAATCAGCCCCAGCATTTT. The encoded protein is CASSSGPSNQPQHF.

The gene calls are TRBV7-2 and TRBJ1-4; 8 positions match TRBD1. The CDR3 spans 15 residues. J lost 4 bases, V lost 5 bases, and 6 bases had no gene match. The V gene's germline CDR1 is SGHTA and CDR2 FQGNSA. CDR3 DNA sequence: TGTGCCAGCAGCCTCCGGACAGGGAATAATGAAAAACTGTTTTTT. This gives the protein CASSLRTGNNEKLFF.

The table lists this clone with a few counts. The chain recombines TRBV25-1 with TRBJ2-1; 12 nucleotides line up with TRBD2. This CDR3 region has 15 residues. Germline CDR1 MGHDK, CDR2 SYGVNS. With 5 bases clipped from V and 7 bases from J, the junction kept 6 bases outside the gene matches. CDR3 sequence: CASSTRTSGANEQFF. As DNA, the CDR3 is TGTGCCAGCAGTACCCGGACTAGCGGGGCAAATGAGCAGTTCTTC.